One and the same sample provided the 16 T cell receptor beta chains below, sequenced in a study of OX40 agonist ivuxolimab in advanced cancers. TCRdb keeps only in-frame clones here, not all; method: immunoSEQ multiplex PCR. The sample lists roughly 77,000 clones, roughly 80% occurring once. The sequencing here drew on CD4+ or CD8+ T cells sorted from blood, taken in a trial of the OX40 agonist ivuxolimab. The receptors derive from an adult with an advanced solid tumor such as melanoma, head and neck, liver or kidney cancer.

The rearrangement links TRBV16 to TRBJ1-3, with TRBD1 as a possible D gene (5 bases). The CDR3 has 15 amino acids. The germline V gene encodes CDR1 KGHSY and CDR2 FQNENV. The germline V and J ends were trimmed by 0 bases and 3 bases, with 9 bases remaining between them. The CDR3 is CASSQSLQVGNTIYF. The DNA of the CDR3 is TGTGCCAGCAGCCAATCTCTACAGGTTGGAAACACCATATATTTT.

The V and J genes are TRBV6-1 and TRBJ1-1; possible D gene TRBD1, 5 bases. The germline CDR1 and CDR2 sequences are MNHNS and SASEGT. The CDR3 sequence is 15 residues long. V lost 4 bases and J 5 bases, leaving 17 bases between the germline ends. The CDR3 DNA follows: TGTGCCAGCAGTGGCCCCCAGGGTCTCGGGACTGAAGCTTTCTTT. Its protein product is CASSGPQGLGTEAFF.

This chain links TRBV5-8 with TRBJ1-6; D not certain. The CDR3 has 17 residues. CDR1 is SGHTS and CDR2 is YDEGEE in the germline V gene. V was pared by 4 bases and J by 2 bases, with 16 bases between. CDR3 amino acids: CASSKGRSDPYNSPLHF. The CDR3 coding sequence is TGTGCCAGCAGCAAAGGACGGTCCGACCCCTATAATTCACCCCTCCACTTT.

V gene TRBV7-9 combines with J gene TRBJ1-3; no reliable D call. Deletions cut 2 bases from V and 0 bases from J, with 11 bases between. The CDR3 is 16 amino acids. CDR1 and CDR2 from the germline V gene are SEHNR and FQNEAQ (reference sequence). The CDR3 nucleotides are TGTGCCAGCAGCTTAACGGAACACTTCTCTGGAAACACCATATATTTT. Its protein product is CASSLTEHFSGNTIYF.

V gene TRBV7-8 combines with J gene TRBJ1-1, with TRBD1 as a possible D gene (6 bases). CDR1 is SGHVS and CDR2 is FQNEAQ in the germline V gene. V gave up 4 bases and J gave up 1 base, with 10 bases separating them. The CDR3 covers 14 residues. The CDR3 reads CASSSGQRNTEAFF. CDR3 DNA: TGTGCCAGCAGCTCCGGACAGAGGAACACTGAAGCTTTCTTT. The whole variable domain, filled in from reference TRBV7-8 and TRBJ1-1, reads GAGVSQSPRYKVAKRGQDVALRCDPISGHVSLFWYQQALGQGPEFLTYFQNEAQLDKSGLPSDRFFAERPEGSVSTLKIQRTQQEDSAVYLCASSSGQRNTEAFFGQGTRLTVV.

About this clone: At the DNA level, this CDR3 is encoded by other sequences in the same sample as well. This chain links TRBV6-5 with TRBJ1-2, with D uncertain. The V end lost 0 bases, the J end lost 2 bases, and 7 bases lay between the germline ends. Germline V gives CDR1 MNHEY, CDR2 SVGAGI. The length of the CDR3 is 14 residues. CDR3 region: CASSYSGGNYGYTF. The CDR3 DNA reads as TGTGCCAGCAGTTACTCAGGAGGGAACTATGGCTACACCTTC.

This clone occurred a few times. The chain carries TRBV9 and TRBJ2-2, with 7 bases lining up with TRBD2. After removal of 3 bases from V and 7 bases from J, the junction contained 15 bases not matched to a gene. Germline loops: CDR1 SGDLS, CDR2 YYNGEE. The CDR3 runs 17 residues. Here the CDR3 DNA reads TGTGCCAGCAGCGAGGGGAGCGGGATAGAGATAGACGGGGAGCTGTTTTTT. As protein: CASSEGSGIEIDGELFF.

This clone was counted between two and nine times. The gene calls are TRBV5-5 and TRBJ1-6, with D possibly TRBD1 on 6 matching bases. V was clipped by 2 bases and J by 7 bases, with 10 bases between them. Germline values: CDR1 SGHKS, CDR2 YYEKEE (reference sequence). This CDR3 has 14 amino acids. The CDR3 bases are TGTGCCAGCAGCTTTTCACAGGGAAATTCACCCCTCCACTTT. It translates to CASSFSQGNSPLHF.

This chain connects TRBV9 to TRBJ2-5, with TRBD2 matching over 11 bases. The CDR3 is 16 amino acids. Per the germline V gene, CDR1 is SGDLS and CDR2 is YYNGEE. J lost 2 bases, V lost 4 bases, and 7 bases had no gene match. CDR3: CASSQTSGGRQETQYF. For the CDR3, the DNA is TGTGCCAGCAGCCAAACTAGCGGGGGCAGACAAGAGACCCAGTACTTC. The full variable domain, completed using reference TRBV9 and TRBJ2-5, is DSGVTQTPKHLITATGQRVTLRCSPRSGDLSVYWYQQSLDQGLQFLIQYYNGEERAKGNILERFSAQQFPDLHSELNLSSLELGDSALYFCASSQTSGGRQETQYFGPGTRLLVL.

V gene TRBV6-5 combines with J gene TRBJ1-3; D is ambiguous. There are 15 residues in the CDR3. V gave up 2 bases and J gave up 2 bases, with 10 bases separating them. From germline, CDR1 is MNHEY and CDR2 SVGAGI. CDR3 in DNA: TGTGCCAGCAGTTACAGACCGGGGACTGGAAACACCATATATTTT. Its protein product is CASSYRPGTGNTIYF.

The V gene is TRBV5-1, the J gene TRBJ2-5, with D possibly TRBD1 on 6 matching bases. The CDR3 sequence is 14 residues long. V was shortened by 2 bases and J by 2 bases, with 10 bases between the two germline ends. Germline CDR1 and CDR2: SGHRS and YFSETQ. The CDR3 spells CASSFTGTQETQYF. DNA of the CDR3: TGCGCCAGCAGCTTCACCGGGACACAAGAGACCCAGTACTTC.

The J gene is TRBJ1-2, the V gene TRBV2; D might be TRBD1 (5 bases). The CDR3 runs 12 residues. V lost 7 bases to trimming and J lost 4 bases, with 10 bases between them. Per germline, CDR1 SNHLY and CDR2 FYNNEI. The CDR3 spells CASTGGPYGYTF. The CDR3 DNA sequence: TGTGCCAGCACGGGGGGTCCCTATGGCTACACCTTC.

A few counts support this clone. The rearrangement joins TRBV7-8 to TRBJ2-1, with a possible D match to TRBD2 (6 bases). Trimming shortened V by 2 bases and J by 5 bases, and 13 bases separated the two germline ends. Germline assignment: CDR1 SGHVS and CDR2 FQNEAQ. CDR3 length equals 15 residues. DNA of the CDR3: TGTGCCAGCAGCTTACGGGGGAATCAAAACAATGAGCAGTTCTTC. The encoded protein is CASSLRGNQNNEQFF.

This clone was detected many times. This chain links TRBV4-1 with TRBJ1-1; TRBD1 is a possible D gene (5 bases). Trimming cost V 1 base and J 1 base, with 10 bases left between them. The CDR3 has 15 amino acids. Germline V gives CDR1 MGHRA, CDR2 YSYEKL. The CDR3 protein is CASSQVAGPNTEAFF. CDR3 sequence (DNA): TGCGCCAGCAGCCAAGTTGCAGGGCCGAACACTGAAGCTTTCTTT.

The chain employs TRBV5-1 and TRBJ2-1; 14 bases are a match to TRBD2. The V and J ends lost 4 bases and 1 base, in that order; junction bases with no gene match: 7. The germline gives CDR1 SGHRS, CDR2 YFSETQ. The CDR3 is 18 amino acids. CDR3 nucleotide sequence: TGCGCCAGCAGCACCGGACTAGCGGGAGGATCATCCTACAATGAGCAGTTCTTC. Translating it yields CASSTGLAGGSSYNEQFF.

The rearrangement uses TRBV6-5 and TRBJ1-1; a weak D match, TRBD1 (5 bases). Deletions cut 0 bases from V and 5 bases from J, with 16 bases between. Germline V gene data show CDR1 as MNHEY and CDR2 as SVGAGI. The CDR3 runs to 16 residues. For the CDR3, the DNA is TGTGCCAGCAGTTACTCTAGTTCTGGGGGTGAGACTGAAGCTTTCTTT. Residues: CASSYSSSGGETEAFF.